This T cell receptor (beta chain) was retrieved from a study of radiation and T cells in renal cell carcinoma. Across the study: Nephrectomy followed 15 Gy stereotactic body radiation by 4 weeks. Study-wide results and caveats: From baseline, blood top tumor clonotypes peaked at 2 weeks post-radiation.

Germline V gene sequence: CDR1 SGHDT, CDR2 YYEEEE. The junction had 14 bases not matched to a gene; V was cut back by 4 bases and J by 4 bases. The CDR3 is 16 amino acids. Some clones are missing from TCRdb's copy, which holds only in-frame ones; the method was immunoSEQ multiplex PCR. This table holds 150,000 or so clones, approximately 90% found once. Time point reported: baseline pretreatment blood. Noted treatment: 15 Gy SBRT to primary tumor, nephrectomy 4 weeks later. Radiation-treated patients gave blood at baseline, week 2 and week 4. The tumor was a clear cell renal cell carcinoma. A remark on this clone: Its antigen is not known.

This rearrangement joins TRBV5-6 to TRBJ2-7, with 7 nucleotides matching TRBD1. This receptor was obtained from a woman in her 70s with renal cell carcinoma. The sample was blood, taken from a patient whose treatment included radiotherapy and nephrectomy. The CDR3 loop is CASSPYRGTPHYEQYF. The CDR3 bases are TGTGCCAGCAGCCCTTACAGGGGTACGCCACATTACGAGCAGTACTTC.